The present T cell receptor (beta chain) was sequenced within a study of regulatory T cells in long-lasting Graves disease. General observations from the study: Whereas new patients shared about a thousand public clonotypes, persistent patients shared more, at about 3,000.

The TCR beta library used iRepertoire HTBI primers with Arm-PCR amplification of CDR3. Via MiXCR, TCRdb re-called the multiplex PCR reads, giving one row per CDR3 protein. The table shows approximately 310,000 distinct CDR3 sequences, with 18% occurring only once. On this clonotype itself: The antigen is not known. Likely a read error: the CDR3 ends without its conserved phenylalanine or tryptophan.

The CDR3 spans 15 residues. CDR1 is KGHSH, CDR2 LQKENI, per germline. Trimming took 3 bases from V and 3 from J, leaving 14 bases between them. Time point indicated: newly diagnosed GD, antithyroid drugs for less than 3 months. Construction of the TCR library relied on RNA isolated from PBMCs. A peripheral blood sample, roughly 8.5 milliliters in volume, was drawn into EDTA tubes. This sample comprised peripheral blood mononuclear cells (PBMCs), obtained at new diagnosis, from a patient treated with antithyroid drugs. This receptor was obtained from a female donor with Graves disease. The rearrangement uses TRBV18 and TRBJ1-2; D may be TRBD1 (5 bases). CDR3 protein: CASSPGRGTDYGYTL. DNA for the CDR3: TGTGCCAGCTCACCCGGTAGAGGGACGGACTATGGCTACACCCTC.